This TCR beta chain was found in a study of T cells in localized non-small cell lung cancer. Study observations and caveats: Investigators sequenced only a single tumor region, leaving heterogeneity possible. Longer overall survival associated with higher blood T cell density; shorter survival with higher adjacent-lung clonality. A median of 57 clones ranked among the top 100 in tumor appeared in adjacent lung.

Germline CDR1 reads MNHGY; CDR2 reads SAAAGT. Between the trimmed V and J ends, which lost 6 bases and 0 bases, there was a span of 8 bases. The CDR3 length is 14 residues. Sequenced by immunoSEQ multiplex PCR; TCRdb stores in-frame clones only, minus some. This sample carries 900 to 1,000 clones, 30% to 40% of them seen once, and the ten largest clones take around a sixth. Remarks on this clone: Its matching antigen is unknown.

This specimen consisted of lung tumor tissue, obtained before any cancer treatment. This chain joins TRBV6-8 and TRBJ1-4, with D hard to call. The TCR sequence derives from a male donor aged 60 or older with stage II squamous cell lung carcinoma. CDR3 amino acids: CASSRSATNEKLFF. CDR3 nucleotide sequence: TGTGCCAGCAGCCGGAGTGCAACTAATGAAAAACTGTTTTTT.